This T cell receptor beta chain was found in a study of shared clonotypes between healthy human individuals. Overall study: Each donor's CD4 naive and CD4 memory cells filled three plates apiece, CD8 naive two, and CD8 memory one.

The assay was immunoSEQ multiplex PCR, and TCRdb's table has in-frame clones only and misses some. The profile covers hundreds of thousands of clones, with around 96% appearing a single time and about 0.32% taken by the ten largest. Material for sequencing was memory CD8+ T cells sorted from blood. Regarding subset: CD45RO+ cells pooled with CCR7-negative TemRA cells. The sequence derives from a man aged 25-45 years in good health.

The CDR3 region is CASSEYRGTGTDTQYF. The CDR3 region has the DNA TGTGCCAGCAGTGAATACAGAGGGACAGGAACAGATACGCAGTATTTT. V gene TRBV25-1 combines with J gene TRBJ2-3; 8 positions agree with TRBD1. The CDR3 spans 16 residues. V dropped 0 bases and J dropped 3; count of bases not matched to a gene: 5. Per the germline V gene, CDR1 is MGHDK and CDR2 is SYGVNS.